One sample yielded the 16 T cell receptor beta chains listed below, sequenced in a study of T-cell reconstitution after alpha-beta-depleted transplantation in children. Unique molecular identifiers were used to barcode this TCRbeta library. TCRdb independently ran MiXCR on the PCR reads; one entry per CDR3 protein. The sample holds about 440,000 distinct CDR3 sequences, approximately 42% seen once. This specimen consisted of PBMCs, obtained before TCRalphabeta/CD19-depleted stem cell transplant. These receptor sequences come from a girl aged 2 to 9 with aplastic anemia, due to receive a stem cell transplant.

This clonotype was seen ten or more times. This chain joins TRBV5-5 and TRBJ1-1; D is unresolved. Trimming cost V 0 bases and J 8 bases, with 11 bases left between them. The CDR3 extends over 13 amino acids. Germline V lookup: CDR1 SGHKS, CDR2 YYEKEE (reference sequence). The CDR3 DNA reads TGTGCCAGCAGCTTGGCCGCGGCCGTGGAAGCTTTCTTT. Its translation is CASSLAAAVEAFF.

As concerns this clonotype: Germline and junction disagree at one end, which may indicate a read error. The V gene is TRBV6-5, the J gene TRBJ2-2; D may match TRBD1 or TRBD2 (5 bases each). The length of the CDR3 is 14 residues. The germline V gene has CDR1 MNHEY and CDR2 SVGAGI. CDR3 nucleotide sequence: TGTGCCGGCAGTTACACCCGGGACCCCGGGGAGCTGTTTTTT. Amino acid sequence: CAGSYTRDPGELFF.

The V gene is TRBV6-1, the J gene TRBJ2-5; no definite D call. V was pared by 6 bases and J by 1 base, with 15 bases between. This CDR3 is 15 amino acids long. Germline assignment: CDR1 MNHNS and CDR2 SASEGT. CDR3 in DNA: TGTGCCAGCAGCCTCCGAGCCCTCCCCCAAGAGACCCAGTACTTC. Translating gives CASSLRALPQETQYF.

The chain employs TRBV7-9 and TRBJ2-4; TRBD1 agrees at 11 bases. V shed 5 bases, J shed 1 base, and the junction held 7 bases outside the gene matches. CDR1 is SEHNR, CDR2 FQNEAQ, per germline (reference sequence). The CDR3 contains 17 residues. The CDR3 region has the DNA TGTGCCAGCAGCCCACCGGGACAGGGGGTGGCCAAAAACATTCAGTACTTC. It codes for CASSPPGQGVAKNIQYF.

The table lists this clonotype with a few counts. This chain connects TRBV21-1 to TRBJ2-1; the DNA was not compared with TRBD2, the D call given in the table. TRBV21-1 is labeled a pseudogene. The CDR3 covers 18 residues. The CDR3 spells CASSKGEERPSSYNEQFF. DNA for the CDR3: TGTGCCAGCAGCAAAGGGGAGGAGCGGCCGAGCTCCTACAATGAGCAGTTCTTC.

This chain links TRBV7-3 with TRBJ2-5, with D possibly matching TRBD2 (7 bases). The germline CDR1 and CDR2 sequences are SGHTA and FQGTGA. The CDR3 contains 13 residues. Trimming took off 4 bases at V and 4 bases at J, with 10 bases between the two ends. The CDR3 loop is CASSSGGRETQYF. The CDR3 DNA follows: TGTGCCAGCAGCTCCGGGGGGCGAGAGACCCAGTACTTC.

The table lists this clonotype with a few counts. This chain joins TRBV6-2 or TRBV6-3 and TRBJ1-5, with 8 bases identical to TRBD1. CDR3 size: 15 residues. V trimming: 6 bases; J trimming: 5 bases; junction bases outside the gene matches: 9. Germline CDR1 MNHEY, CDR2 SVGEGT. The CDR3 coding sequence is TGTGCCAGCAGGTCCTCCGGGACAGGATATCAGCCCCAGCATTTT. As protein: CASRSSGTGYQPQHF.

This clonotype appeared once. Here the CDR3 DNA reads TGTGCCAGCAGCGGAGGACTAGCGAACACCGGGGAGCTGTTTTTT. Its translation is CASSGGLANTGELFF. This rearrangement joins TRBV7-2 to TRBJ2-2; 7 nucleotides align to TRBD2. Per germline, CDR1 SGHTA and CDR2 FQGNSA. There are 15 residues in the CDR3. Trimming removed 5 bases from V and 0 bases from J; junction bases left unmatched: 3.

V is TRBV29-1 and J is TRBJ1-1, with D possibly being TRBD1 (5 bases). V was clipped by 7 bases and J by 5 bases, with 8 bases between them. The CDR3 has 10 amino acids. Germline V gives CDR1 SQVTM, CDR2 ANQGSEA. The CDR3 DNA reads TGCAGCGGAGGGGTGACTGAAGCTTTCTTT. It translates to CSGGVTEAFF. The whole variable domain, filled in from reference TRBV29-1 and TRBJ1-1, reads SAVISQKPSRDICQRGTSLTIQCQVDSQVTMMFWYRQQPGQSLTLIATANQGSEATYESGFVIDKFPISRPNLTFSTLTVSNMSPEDSSIYLCSGGVTEAFFGQGTRLTVV.

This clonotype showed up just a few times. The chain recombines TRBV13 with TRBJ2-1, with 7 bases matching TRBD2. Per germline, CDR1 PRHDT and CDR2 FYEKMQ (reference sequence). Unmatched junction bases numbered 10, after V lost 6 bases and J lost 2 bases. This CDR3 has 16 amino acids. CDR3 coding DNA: TGTGCCAGCAGTCTCTGGAGGACTAGGGCCTACAATGAGCAGTTCTTC. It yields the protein CASSLWRTRAYNEQFF.

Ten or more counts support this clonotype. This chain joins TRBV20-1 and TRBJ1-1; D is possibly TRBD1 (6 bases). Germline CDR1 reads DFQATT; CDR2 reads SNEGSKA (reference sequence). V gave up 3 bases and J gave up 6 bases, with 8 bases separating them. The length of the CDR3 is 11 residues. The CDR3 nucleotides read TGCAGTGCTAGCAGGGGTTCTGAAGCTTTCTTT. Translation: CSASRGSEAFF.

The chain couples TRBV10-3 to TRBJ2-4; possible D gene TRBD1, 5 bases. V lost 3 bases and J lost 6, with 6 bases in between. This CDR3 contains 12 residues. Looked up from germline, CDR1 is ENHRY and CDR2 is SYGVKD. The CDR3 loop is CAISDRGNIQYF. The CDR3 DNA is TGTGCCATCAGTGATAGGGGAAACATTCAGTACTTC.

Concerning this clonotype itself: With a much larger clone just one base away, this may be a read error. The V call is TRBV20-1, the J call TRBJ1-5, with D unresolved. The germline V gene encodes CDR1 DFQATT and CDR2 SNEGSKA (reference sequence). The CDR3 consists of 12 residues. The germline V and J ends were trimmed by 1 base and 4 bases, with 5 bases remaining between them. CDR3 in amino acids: CSARVENQPQHF. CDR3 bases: TGCAGTGCTAGAGTTGAAAATCAGCCCCAGCATTTT.

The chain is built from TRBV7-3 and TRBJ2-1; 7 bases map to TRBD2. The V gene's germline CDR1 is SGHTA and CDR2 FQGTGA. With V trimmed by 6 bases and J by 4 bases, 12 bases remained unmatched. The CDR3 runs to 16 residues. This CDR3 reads CASRSPGLADYNEQFF. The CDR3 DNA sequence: TGTGCCAGCAGATCCCCAGGGCTAGCGGATTACAATGAGCAGTTCTTC.

In DNA form, the CDR3 reads TGTGCCAGTAGTATGTGGACTAGAAATAACAATGAGCAGTTCTTC. It is translated as CASSMWTRNNNEQFF. This chain links TRBV19 with TRBJ2-1, with 7 positions matching TRBD2. This CDR3 has 15 residues. Trimming removed 3 bases from V and 5 bases from J; junction bases left unmatched: 7. CDR1 and CDR2 (germline): LNHDA, SQIVND (reference sequence).

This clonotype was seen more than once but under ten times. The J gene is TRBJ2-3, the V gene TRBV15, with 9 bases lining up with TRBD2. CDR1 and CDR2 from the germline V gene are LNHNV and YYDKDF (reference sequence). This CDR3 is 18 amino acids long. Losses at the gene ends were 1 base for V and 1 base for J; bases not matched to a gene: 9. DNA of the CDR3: TGTGCCACCAGCAGAGTACTGCACGCGGGAGGGGGCACAGATACGCAGTATTTT. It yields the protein CATSRVLHAGGGTDTQYF. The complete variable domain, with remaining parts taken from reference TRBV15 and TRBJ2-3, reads DAMVIQNPRYQVTQFGKPVTLSCSQTLNHNVMYWYQQKSSQAPKLLFHYYDKDFNNEADTPDNFQSRRPNTSFCFLDIRSPGLGDTAMYLCATSRVLHAGGGTDTQYFGPGTRLTVL.